This T cell receptor beta chain was documented in a study of T cell responses to AZD1222 COVID-19 vaccine (dated by TCRdb to the early 2020s). With respect to the entire study: A total of 230 to 250 trial participants underwent TCR sequencing, of whom 200 to 220 received two doses of AZD1222 and about 25 received two doses of the MenACWY control vaccine. Trial participants were enrolled by age into subgroups of 18-55, 56-69 and 70-plus years, and around 140, 26 and 57 TCR-sequenced participants, respectively, were included in these subgroups. Summary of the overall study and its limitations: Spike-specific TCR breadth and depth rose significantly after two AZD1222 doses compared with day 0 and with MenACWY recipients. Most participants were white British and females outnumbered males, and the authors suggested that clonal diversity may have been underestimated. Conclusions about previously exposed vaccinees were limited because only six AZD1222 recipients were SARS-CoV-2 seropositive at baseline. In the small 56-69-year group, the increase in depth fell short of significance, most likely because of low power. Reportedly, almost half of the unique spike-specific TCRs recognized epitopes lying outside the regions that are mutated in the B.1.351 and B.1.1.7 variants. The vaccine-associated CD4 TCRs covered the entire spike protein, and the dominant responses fell in regions 160-218 and 743-854. Because no day 14 peak-response samples were available, repertoires were characterized only after the peak T cell response.

The sample's time point label, decoded: about 28 days (+/-7) after the second vaccine dose. Because spike-specific TCR depth and breadth did not differ between the two schedules, AZD1222 recipients who got a second dose at roughly 4 weeks were pooled with those who got a second dose at roughly 12 weeks. Vaccinee samples were obtained from the UK trials COV001 and COV002, which included a single-blind randomized controlled phase 2/3 trial of AZD1222 (ChAdOx1 nCoV-19) in healthy adults. For TCRbeta chain sequencing, PBMC samples from trial participants were taken at day 0 and at day 28 after the second dose. Regarding this clone: Its antigen target is currently unknown. Base qualities are not at hand, and no much larger clone is one base apart.

The CDR3 regions of human TCRbeta chains were analyzed by immunosequencing. In the paper's pipeline: Repertoire TCRs were checked for matches against a reference library of SARS-CoV-2-specific TCRs that had been generated using the MIRA antigen-specificity platform. Breadth meant the fraction of unique TCRs that were SARS-CoV-2-associated, whereas depth meant the fraction of total T cells that were SARS-CoV-2-associated. Using the MIRA data, every spike-specific TCR was mapped to the spike region that the TCR reacted to and assigned to either a CD4 or a CD8 class. Log10-transformed breadth and depth values were compared by one-way ANOVA with Sidak's multiple comparisons tests. TCRdb carries this immuneACCESS record with in-frame sequences only. Its versions omit some clonotypes, under half of them owing to an unresolved V gene in the studies checked, with the rest unexplained. The V and J calls and the clone size are those of that table, but D and trimming were determined from the DNA. This sample holds 15,000 to 19,000 clones; around 90% were observed only once. The ten top clones hold over 2.5% of the sample.

Sequences were derived from peripheral blood, sampled 28 days after the second AZD1222 dose. The sequence came from an adult who received the AZD1222 COVID-19 vaccine.

The DNA is as follows: TGTGCCAGCTCACCACGCGTGTCAGATGGGGGTCAGCCCCAGCATTTT. Its protein product is CASSPRVSDGGQPQHF. The V and J segments used are TRBV18 and TRBJ1-5; TRBD1 is perhaps the D gene, given 5 matching bases. The germline V gene encodes CDR1 KGHSH and CDR2 LQKENI. The CDR3 sequence holds 16 residues, the cysteine and phenylalanine included. CDR3 DNA only is kept here, 48 bases in frame from base 1. At the junction V is shortened by 1 base and J by 6 bases, with 16 bases in between.